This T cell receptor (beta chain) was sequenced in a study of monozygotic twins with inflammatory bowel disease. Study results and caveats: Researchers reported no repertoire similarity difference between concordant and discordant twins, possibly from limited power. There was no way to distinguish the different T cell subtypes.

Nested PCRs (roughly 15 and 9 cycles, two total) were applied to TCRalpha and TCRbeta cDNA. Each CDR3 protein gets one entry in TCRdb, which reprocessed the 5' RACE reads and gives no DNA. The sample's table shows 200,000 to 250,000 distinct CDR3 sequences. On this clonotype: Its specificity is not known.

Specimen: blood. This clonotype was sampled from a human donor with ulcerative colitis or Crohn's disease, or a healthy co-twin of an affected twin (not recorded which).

Here the CDR3 reads CASSLERPGSGANVLTF. The chain employs TRBV5-4 and TRBJ2-6. The CDR3 totals 17 residues. Germline CDR1 and CDR2: SGHNT and YYREEE (reference sequence).